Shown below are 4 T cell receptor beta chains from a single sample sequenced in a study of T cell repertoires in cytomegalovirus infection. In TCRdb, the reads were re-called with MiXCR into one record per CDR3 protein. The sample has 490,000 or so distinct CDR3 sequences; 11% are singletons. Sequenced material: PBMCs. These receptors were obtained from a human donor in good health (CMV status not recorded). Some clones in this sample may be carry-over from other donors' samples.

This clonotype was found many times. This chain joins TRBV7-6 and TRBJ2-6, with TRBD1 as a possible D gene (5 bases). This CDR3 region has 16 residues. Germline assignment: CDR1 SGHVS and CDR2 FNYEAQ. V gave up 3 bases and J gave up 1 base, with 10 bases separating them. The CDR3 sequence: CASSLGPGSGANVLTF. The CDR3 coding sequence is TGTGCCAGCAGCTTGGGGCCTGGATCTGGGGCCAACGTCCTGACTTTC.

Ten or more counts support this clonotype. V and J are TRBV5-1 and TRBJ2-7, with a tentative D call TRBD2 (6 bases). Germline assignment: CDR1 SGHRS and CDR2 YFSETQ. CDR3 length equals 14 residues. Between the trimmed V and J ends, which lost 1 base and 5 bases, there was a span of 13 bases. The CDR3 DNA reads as TGCGCCAGCAGCTTGCAGGAGGGCCGGGACGAGCAGTACTTC. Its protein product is CASSLQEGRDEQYF.

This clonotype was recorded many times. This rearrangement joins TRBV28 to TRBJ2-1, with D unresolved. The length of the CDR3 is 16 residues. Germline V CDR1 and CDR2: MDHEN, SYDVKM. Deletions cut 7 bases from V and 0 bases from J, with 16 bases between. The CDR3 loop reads CASTPYPMVSYNEQFF. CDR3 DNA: TGTGCCAGCACCCCATACCCGATGGTCTCCTACAATGAGCAGTTCTTC.

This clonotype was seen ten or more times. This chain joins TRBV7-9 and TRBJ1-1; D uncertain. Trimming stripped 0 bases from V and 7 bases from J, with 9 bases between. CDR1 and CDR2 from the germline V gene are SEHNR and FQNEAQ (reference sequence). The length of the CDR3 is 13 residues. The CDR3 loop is CASSLAGISEAFF. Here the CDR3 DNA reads TGTGCCAGCAGCTTAGCGGGGATCAGTGAAGCTTTCTTT.